A selection of T cell receptor beta chains follows, all from one sample in a study of PD-1 blockade in classical Hodgkin lymphoma. The repertoire was sequenced with immunoSEQ multiplex PCR; TCRdb's copy has only in-frame clones and lacks some. The sample yields around 5,000 clones, 55% to 70% seen once. This specimen was peripheral blood mononuclear cells (PBMCs), taken at baseline. The source of these receptors is a human donor with classical Hodgkin lymphoma. Both conserved end residues are part of each CDR3. D genes are given only for firm matches. Some rows have no size entry. The others give once, few or many, or a class for an expanded clone.

>.|.|TRBV11-3|TRBJ2-1
CASSLGGQSYTFYNEQFF
TGTGCCAGCAGCTTAGGAGGACAGTCCTACACGTTCTACAATGAGCAGTTCTTC
>.|.|TRBV5-1|TRBJ2-3
CASSFPREVADTQYF
TGCGCCAGCAGCTTCCCGAGGGAGGTCGCAGATACGCAGTATTTT
>.|large|TRBV18|TRBJ1-5
CASSPGRRSDQPQHF
TGTGCCAGCTCACCTGGGAGGAGGAGTGATCAGCCCCAGCATTTT
>TRBD1|.|TRBV28|TRBJ2-3
CASSLQGTGGWDTQYF
TGTGCCAGCAGTTTGCAGGGGACAGGGGGTTGGGATACGCAGTATTTT
>.|.|TRBV30|TRBJ2-2
CAWRPPLWPNTGELFF
TGTGCCTGGAGACCCCCGTTGTGGCCCAACACCGGGGAGCTGTTTTTT
>.|.|TRBV5-1|TRBJ2-4
CASSPEGRNIQYF
TGCGCCAGCAGCCCCGAAGGGAGAAACATTCAGTACTTC
>.|.|TRBV30|TRBJ1-1
CAGTEGYLYEAFF
TGTGCCGGAACTGAAGGGTATCTCTACGAAGCTTTCTTT
>.|.|TRBV4-1|TRBJ1-2
CASSQGWTAHYGYTF
TGCGCCAGCAGCCAGGGTTGGACAGCCCACTATGGCTACACCTTC
>.|.|TRBV4-3|TRBJ2-7
CASSQDLDSSYEQYF
TGCGCCAGCAGCCAAGATCTCGACAGCTCCTACGAGCAGTACTTC
>.|.|TRBV7-6|TRBJ2-1
CASSLSKNNEQFF
TGTGCCAGCAGCTTATCCAAGAACAATGAGCAGTTCTTC
>.|few|TRBV9|TRBJ2-5
CASSIGTRSLETQYF
TGTGCCAGCAGCATCGGAACTAGGAGCTTGGAGACCCAGTACTTC
>TRBD1|.|TRBV5-6|TRBJ1-3
CASSLFETGDGNTIYF
TGTGCCAGCAGCTTATTTGAGACAGGGGATGGAAACACCATATATTTT
>.|.|TRBV29-1|TRBJ2-7
CSVGGAYEQYF
TGCAGCGTTGGGGGGGCCTACGAGCAGTACTTC
>.|once|TRBV28|TRBJ1-3
CASSLGLSGNTIYF
TGTGCCAGCAGCCTGGGGCTCTCTGGAAACACCATATATTTT
>.|.|TRBV28|TRBJ1-5
CASSLPGIQPQHF
TGTGCCAGCAGTTTACCCGGGATCCAGCCCCAGCATTTT
>.|.|TRBV28|TRBJ1-3
CASTPRRAGITIYF
TGTGCCAGCACCCCGCGAAGGGCAGGTATCACCATATATTTT
>.|.|TRBV5-1|TRBJ1-2
CASSAGTGGNLGYTF
TGCGCCAGCAGCGCCGGGACCGGGGGGAATCTTGGCTACACCTTC
>TRBD2|.|TRBV6-5|TRBJ2-3
CASSYVAGEGDTQYF
TGTGCCAGCAGTTACGTGGCGGGAGAGGGAGATACGCAGTATTTT
>.|.|TRBV7-9|TRBJ1-2
CASSYDSNYGYTF
TGTGCCAGCAGTTATGACAGTAACTATGGCTACACCTTC
>.|.|TRBV7-8|TRBJ1-1
CASSPPTPPNTEAFF
TGTGCCAGCAGCCCTCCAACCCCTCCGAACACTGAAGCTTTCTTT
>TRBD1|.|TRBV7-9|TRBJ1-2
CASSLGTGRGYTF
TGTGCCAGCAGCTTGGGGACAGGGCGCGGCTACACCTTC
>.|medium-sized|TRBV10-3|TRBJ2-1
CAISVGVEQFF
TGTGCCATCAGTGTGGGAGTTGAGCAGTTCTTC
>TRBD1|.|TRBV14|TRBJ1-1
CASSPLQGAGAFF
TGTGCCAGCAGCCCCTTACAGGGGGCGGGAGCTTTCTTT
>.|.|TRBV7-4|TRBJ2-1
CASSLATGYYNEQFF
TGTGCCAGCAGCTTAGCGACAGGCTACTACAATGAGCAGTTCTTC
>.|few|TRBV28|TRBJ2-7
CASSQGGPYEQYF
TGTGCCAGCAGTCAGGGGGGGCCCTACGAGCAGTACTTC
>TRBD1|.|TRBV7-3|TRBJ1-2
CASSLDRGGGYTF
TGTGCCAGCAGCTTAGACAGGGGCGGGGGCTACACCTTC
>.|.|TRBV21-1|TRBJ2-7
CASSKPPNYEQYF
TGTGCCAGCAGCAAACCCCCAAACTACGAGCAGTACTTC
>TRBD1|.|TRBV7-8|TRBJ2-1
CASNWDSWTPNEQFF
TGTGCCAGCAACTGGGACAGCTGGACCCCCAATGAGCAGTTCTTC
>.|.|TRBV6-1|TRBJ2-1
CASGLEQFF
TGTGCCAGCGGGCTGGAGCAGTTCTTC
>.|.|TRBV6-1|TRBJ2-2
CASSEQTGEITGELFF
TGTGCCAGCAGTGAACAAACGGGGGAGATCACCGGGGAGCTGTTTTTT
>.|once|TRBV9|TRBJ2-2
CASTGTAADTGELFF
TGTGCCAGCACCGGGACCGCCGCGGACACCGGGGAGCTGTTTTTT
>.|medium-sized|TRBV5-8|TRBJ1-2
CASRRAYGYTF
TGTGCCAGCAGACGGGCGTATGGCTACACCTTC